Shown below are 8 T cell receptor beta chains from a single sample sequenced in a study of molecular identifiers for immune sequencing clone quantification. Via MiXCR, TCRdb re-called the PCR reads, giving one row per CDR3 protein. This table has about half a million distinct CDR3 sequences, over 20% appearing once. Sequenced: naive CD8+ T cells from blood, with Jurkat cell RNA spiked in. Subset given: FACS-sorted CD8+CD4-CCR7+CD45RA+ naive T cells. The source of these receptors is a human donor in good health. Some libraries in this study had Jurkat cell RNA spiked in.

The gene calls are TRBV9 and TRBJ1-2; D is unclear. Looked up from germline, CDR1 is SGDLS and CDR2 is YYNGEE. V was cut by 4 bases and J by 4 bases, with 20 bases left in between. The CDR3 contains 16 residues. The CDR3 DNA follows: TGTGCCAGCAGCTCCTCCGAACCCAGCGCGGGCTATGGCTACACCTTC. This codes for CASSSSEPSAGYGYTF.

Many counts were recorded for this clonotype. This sequence joins TRBV6-6 and TRBJ2-3; no clear D gene. Germline V lookup: CDR1 MNHNY, CDR2 SVGAGI (reference sequence). The CDR3 loop spans 17 amino acids. V was cut by 2 bases and J by 1 base, with 16 bases left in between. The DNA for the CDR3 is TGTGCCAGCAGTTACAGCCATCAGCGAACCGGCACAGATACGCAGTATTTT. This sequence encodes CASSYSHQRTGTDTQYF.

The chain is built from TRBV5-6 and TRBJ1-1; D not certain. V was cut by 1 base and J by 5 bases, with 9 bases left in between. The germline gives CDR1 SGHDT, CDR2 YYEEEE. This CDR3 comprises 13 residues. The CDR3 protein is CASSLLRETEAFF. DNA for the CDR3: TGTGCCAGCAGCTTGTTACGTGAGACTGAAGCTTTCTTT.

The chain uses TRBV20-1 and TRBJ2-7; TRBD1 might be the D (5 bases). The CDR3 is 13 residues long. The V end lost 6 bases, the J end lost 2 bases, and 14 bases lay between the germline ends. The V gene's germline CDR1 is DFQATT and CDR2 SNEGSKA (reference sequence). The CDR3 nucleotides read TGCAGTGCGACTGACAGTGAAACCTACGAGCAGTACTTC. It encodes CSATDSETYEQYF.

This clonotype occurred many times. The chain couples TRBV30 to TRBJ2-7, with D perhaps matching TRBD2 (6 bases). From germline, CDR1 is GTSNPN and CDR2 SVGIG (reference sequence). Trimming pared 0 bases from V and 3 bases from J, leaving 9 bases between. The CDR3 is 13 amino acids. The CDR3: CAWSVGGDYEQYF. CDR3 nucleotide sequence: TGTGCCTGGAGTGTAGGCGGGGACTACGAGCAGTACTTC. Full variable domain (missing parts from reference TRBV30 and TRBJ2-7): SQTIHQWPATLVQPVGSPLSLECTVEGTSNPNLYWYRQAAGRGLQLLFYSVGIGQISSEVPQNLSASRPQDRQFILSSKKLLLSDSGFYLCAWSVGGDYEQYFGPGTRLTVT.

This clonotype occurred a few times. The chain has TRBV30 and TRBJ2-1, with D perhaps matching TRBD1 (6 bases). V lost 2 bases and J 8 bases, leaving 22 bases between the germline ends. CDR3 length: 16 residues. Germline CDR1 reads GTSNPN; CDR2 reads SVGIG (reference sequence). CDR3: CAWSNRDTLTVDEQFF. The CDR3 bases are TGTGCCTGGAGTAACCGGGACACTCTTACAGTTGATGAGCAGTTCTTC.

This clonotype was seen only a few times. The junction does not match germline at one end; this may be a read error. This chain links TRBV5-3 with TRBJ2-7; TRBD2 is a possible D gene (5 bases). TRBV5-3 has ORF status, its function being uncertain. This CDR3 spans 13 amino acids. Here the CDR3 DNA reads TGTGCCAGCAGCTTGGCACTAGTTTACGAGCAGTACTTC. Translated, it gives CASSLALVYEQYF.

This clonotype was observed many times. V usage is TRBV5-5 and J usage is TRBJ2-1; TRBD1 matches at 9 bases. Germline CDR1 is SGHKS and CDR2 is YYEKEE (reference sequence). Trimming cost V 4 bases and J 0 bases; bases outside gene matches: 11. The CDR3 runs to 18 residues. This CDR3 is CASSRTQGAPSSYNEQFF. The CDR3 DNA reads TGTGCCAGCAGCAGAACACAGGGGGCGCCGAGCTCCTACAATGAGCAGTTCTTC.